This is a list of T cell receptor beta chains from one sample in a study of identical twins. TCRdb re-called the 5' RACE reads through MiXCR, storing one row per CDR3 protein. The sample lists nearly 250,000 distinct CDR3 sequences, around 6.6% seen once, with roughly 3.6% in the top ten. These data are also associated with another study on yellow fever vaccine responses in identical twins.

The sample consisted of memory (CD45RO+) T cells sorted from blood. These receptors were taken from a woman aged 18-29 years in good health. Each CDR3 is given with its conserved first and last residue. The D gene is left open where the match is weak. Size is omitted from some rows. Given values are once, few, many or a class for expanded clones.

CDR3nt: TGTGCCAGCAGCTTTGGGCTAGCGGGGACCTACAATGAGCAGTTCTTC
CDR3aa: CASSFGLAGTYNEQFF
abundance: few
v_gene: TRBV11-2
d_gene: TRBD2
j_gene: TRBJ2-1

CDR3nt: TGTGCCAGCAGCCCTACCCACAGGGATGGGGAGACCCAGTACTTC
CDR3aa: CASSPTHRDGETQYF
abundance: few
v_gene: TRBV3-1
d_gene: NA
j_gene: TRBJ2-5

CDR3nt: TGTGCCATGGGCCCCGGGCTCCTCTACTCAGGAACGGTATTCAACACCGGGGAGCTGTTTTTT
CDR3aa: CAMGPGLLYSGTVFNTGELFF
abundance: NA
v_gene: TRBV5-2
d_gene: NA
j_gene: TRBJ2-2

CDR3nt: TGTGCCAGCAGCTTAAATGGCGGGGGGGCAGATACGCAGTATTTT
CDR3aa: CASSLNGGGADTQYF
abundance: few
v_gene: TRBV7-6
d_gene: TRBD2
j_gene: TRBJ2-3

CDR3nt: TGTGCCAGCACCCCGACAGGCCCAGACGGCACAGATACGCAGTATTTT
CDR3aa: CASTPTGPDGTDTQYF
abundance: many
v_gene: TRBV12-3/TRBV12-4
d_gene: NA
j_gene: TRBJ2-3

CDR3nt: TGCAGCGTTGAAGACCCTACAGGTCCCTATGGCTACACCTTC
CDR3aa: CSVEDPTGPYGYTF
abundance: NA
v_gene: TRBV29-1
d_gene: NA
j_gene: TRBJ1-2

CDR3nt: TGTGCCAGCAGCTTAGTCCTATCTAGCGGGCCCCTTCAATACAATGAGCAGTTCTTC
CDR3aa: CASSLVLSSGPLQYNEQFF
abundance: NA
v_gene: TRBV11-2
d_gene: TRBD2
j_gene: TRBJ2-1

CDR3nt: TGTGCCAGCAGCGTAGGGCTAGCGGGCTCCTACGAGCAGTACTTC
CDR3aa: CASSVGLAGSYEQYF
abundance: many
v_gene: TRBV9
d_gene: TRBD2
j_gene: TRBJ2-7

CDR3nt: TGTGCCAGCAGCCTGGACAGGGGGCCACATCCATCCAACACCGGGGAGCTGTTTTTT
CDR3aa: CASSLDRGPHPSNTGELFF
abundance: many
v_gene: TRBV25-1
d_gene: TRBD1
j_gene: TRBJ2-2

CDR3nt: TGCGCCAGCAGCCCCCACGGGACTAGCGGATACGAGCAGTACTTC
CDR3aa: CASSPHGTSGYEQYF
abundance: NA
v_gene: TRBV5-1
d_gene: TRBD2
j_gene: TRBJ2-7

CDR3nt: TGTGCCAGCAGTTATTCCAGTCTATCCTACAATGAGCAGTTCTTC
CDR3aa: CASSYSSLSYNEQFF
abundance: NA
v_gene: TRBV6-5
d_gene: NA
j_gene: TRBJ2-1

CDR3nt: TGTGCCAGCAGCCTAGGACAGGTAGAGACCCAGTACTTC
CDR3aa: CASSLGQVETQYF
abundance: few
v_gene: TRBV7-7
d_gene: TRBD1
j_gene: TRBJ2-5

CDR3nt: TGTGCCAGCAGTCCTCTGACAGGCCACTCTGGAAACACCATATATTTT
CDR3aa: CASSPLTGHSGNTIYF
abundance: many
v_gene: TRBV7-9
d_gene: NA
j_gene: TRBJ1-3

CDR3nt: TGTGCCAGCAGCCCACGGGGGAATACGAACACTGAAGCTTTCTTT
CDR3aa: CASSPRGNTNTEAFF
abundance: many
v_gene: TRBV7-2
d_gene: NA
j_gene: TRBJ1-1

CDR3nt: TGTGCCAGCAGCTTGGCGCCAGGGATCAGCACAGATACGCAGTATTTT
CDR3aa: CASSLAPGISTDTQYF
abundance: NA
v_gene: TRBV5-6
d_gene: NA
j_gene: TRBJ2-3

CDR3nt: TGTGCCAGCAGTTCCTTAAATATTCTAACTGGGGCCAACGTCCTGACTTTC
CDR3aa: CASSSLNILTGANVLTF
abundance: many
v_gene: TRBV5-6
d_gene: NA
j_gene: TRBJ2-6

CDR3nt: TGTGCCAGCAGCTTGTTTGCGGCCAGAGAGTACGAGCAGTACTTC
CDR3aa: CASSLFAAREYEQYF
abundance: few
v_gene: TRBV11-2
d_gene: NA
j_gene: TRBJ2-7

CDR3nt: TGTGCCAGCAGTGGAGACAGCCAAGAGACCCAGTACTTC
CDR3aa: CASSGDSQETQYF
abundance: few
v_gene: TRBV2
d_gene: NA
j_gene: TRBJ2-5

CDR3nt: TGCAGCGTTCTAGAGACAGGGAGGCACTATGGCTACACCTTC
CDR3aa: CSVLETGRHYGYTF
abundance: NA
v_gene: TRBV29-1
d_gene: TRBD1
j_gene: TRBJ1-2

CDR3nt: TGTGCCAGCAGGGGAAGACCTGAAGAGACCCAGTACTTC
CDR3aa: CASRGRPEETQYF
abundance: NA
v_gene: TRBV6-2/TRBV6-3
d_gene: NA
j_gene: TRBJ2-5

CDR3nt: TGTGCCAGCAGAGTACAGGCGGGTTCACCCCTCCACTTT
CDR3aa: CASRVQAGSPLHF
abundance: NA
v_gene: TRBV2
d_gene: NA
j_gene: TRBJ1-6

CDR3nt: TGTGCCAGCAGCAGCCCTATGGGAGCAACCTACGAGCAGTACTTC
CDR3aa: CASSSPMGATYEQYF
abundance: NA
v_gene: TRBV21-1
d_gene: NA
j_gene: TRBJ2-7

CDR3nt: TGCAGTGCTACCTCGGGGGAGGGTCAGCCCCAGCATTTT
CDR3aa: CSATSGEGQPQHF
abundance: many
v_gene: TRBV20-1
d_gene: NA
j_gene: TRBJ1-5

CDR3nt: TGTGCCAGCAGTCCGGGACTAGCGGGAAGCTGGTTCTTC
CDR3aa: CASSPGLAGSWFF
abundance: many
v_gene: TRBV2
d_gene: TRBD2
j_gene: TRBJ2-1

CDR3nt: TGTGCCAGCAGTGAAAATACAGGGGGTATAACCGGGGAGCTGTTTTTT
CDR3aa: CASSENTGGITGELFF
abundance: NA
v_gene: TRBV7-6
d_gene: TRBD1
j_gene: TRBJ2-2

CDR3nt: TGTGCCAGCAGCTTACAAGAGGGAGGCTCCAAAAACATTCAGTACTTC
CDR3aa: CASSLQEGGSKNIQYF
abundance: many
v_gene: TRBV7-8
d_gene: NA
j_gene: TRBJ2-4

CDR3nt: TGTGCTAGCGGGACGGCAGGCCCCCCAGATACGCAGTATTTT
CDR3aa: CASGTAGPPDTQYF
abundance: many
v_gene: TRBV2
d_gene: TRBD2
j_gene: TRBJ2-3

CDR3nt: TGCGCCAGCAGCCCGTCCGGGGATTATAATTCACCCCTCCACTTT
CDR3aa: CASSPSGDYNSPLHF
abundance: many
v_gene: TRBV5-1
d_gene: NA
j_gene: TRBJ1-6

CDR3nt: TGTGCCACCAGCAGAGAACCCGGGAGGGCCTCCTACGAGCAGTACTTC
CDR3aa: CATSREPGRASYEQYF
abundance: few
v_gene: TRBV15
d_gene: TRBD2
j_gene: TRBJ2-7

CDR3nt: TGCAGTGCTAGCGGGGTGGGGACTAGCGTCTACAATGAGCAGTTCTTC
CDR3aa: CSASGVGTSVYNEQFF
abundance: few
v_gene: TRBV20-1
d_gene: TRBD2
j_gene: TRBJ2-1

CDR3nt: TGTGCCAGCAGCTTATCTAGGGTTGGGACAGATACGCAGTATTTT
CDR3aa: CASSLSRVGTDTQYF
abundance: NA
v_gene: TRBV7-2
d_gene: NA
j_gene: TRBJ2-3

CDR3nt: TGCGCCAGCAGCAGGGAGAGCAATGAGCAGTTCTTC
CDR3aa: CASSRESNEQFF
abundance: NA
v_gene: TRBV5-1
d_gene: NA
j_gene: TRBJ2-1

CDR3nt: TGTGCCAGCAGTCCTGACAGGGGGCGGGCCAGTTTGGTTTTCTTC
CDR3aa: CASSPDRGRASLVFF
abundance: few
v_gene: TRBV6-1
d_gene: TRBD1
j_gene: TRBJ2-1

CDR3nt: TGTGCCAGTGGGACGGTTCTCGAGCAGTACTTC
CDR3aa: CASGTVLEQYF
abundance: few
v_gene: TRBV2
d_gene: NA
j_gene: TRBJ2-7

CDR3nt: TGTGCCAGCAGTTCCACCCCCTCCAGCGAGGATGAGCAGTTCTTC
CDR3aa: CASSSTPSSEDEQFF
abundance: many
v_gene: TRBV12-3/TRBV12-4
d_gene: NA
j_gene: TRBJ2-1

CDR3nt: TGTGCCAGCATGGATAGCAATCAGCCCCAGCATTTT
CDR3aa: CASMDSNQPQHF
abundance: many
v_gene: TRBV2
d_gene: NA
j_gene: TRBJ1-5

CDR3nt: TGTGCCAGCAGTTTATCCTCCGGGTCCCAAGAGACCCAGTACTTC
CDR3aa: CASSLSSGSQETQYF
abundance: NA
v_gene: TRBV11-2
d_gene: NA
j_gene: TRBJ2-5

CDR3nt: TGTGCCATCTCAGAGGGGGGCACTGAAGCTTTCTTT
CDR3aa: CAISEGGTEAFF
abundance: NA
v_gene: TRBV10-3
d_gene: NA
j_gene: TRBJ1-1

CDR3nt: TGCGCCAGCAGCCAATCCCGGGCCTCTGGAAACACCATATATTTT
CDR3aa: CASSQSRASGNTIYF
abundance: many
v_gene: TRBV4-1
d_gene: NA
j_gene: TRBJ1-3

CDR3nt: TGTGCCAGCAGCCAAGTTCAGGGGTTTACCTACAATGAGCAGTTCTTC
CDR3aa: CASSQVQGFTYNEQFF
abundance: many
v_gene: TRBV3-1
d_gene: NA
j_gene: TRBJ2-1

CDR3nt: TGCAGTGCCCGGGGCTCCCAAGAGACCCAGTACTTC
CDR3aa: CSARGSQETQYF
abundance: many
v_gene: TRBV20-1
d_gene: NA
j_gene: TRBJ2-5

CDR3nt: TGCGCCAGCAGCTTGGCCCCTGGACTAGCGGGAGTGGGACAGCTTTACGAGCAGTACTTC
CDR3aa: CASSLAPGLAGVGQLYEQYF
abundance: NA
v_gene: TRBV5-1
d_gene: TRBD2
j_gene: TRBJ2-7

CDR3nt: TGCGCCAGCAGCCAGACTAGCGTTATCACCGGGGAGCTGTTTTTT
CDR3aa: CASSQTSVITGELFF
abundance: many
v_gene: TRBV5-1
d_gene: TRBD2
j_gene: TRBJ2-2

CDR3nt: TGTGCCAGCAGCGTACAACAGGGAGTGACTGAAAAACTGTTTTTT
CDR3aa: CASSVQQGVTEKLFF
abundance: NA
v_gene: TRBV7-6
d_gene: NA
j_gene: TRBJ1-4

CDR3nt: TGTGCCAGCCAGCGGGACAGCTCCCTCAATGAGCAGTTCTTC
CDR3aa: CASQRDSSLNEQFF
abundance: NA
v_gene: TRBV6-4
d_gene: NA
j_gene: TRBJ2-1

CDR3nt: TGTGCCAGCAGCCGGACAGGGTTCGCGAACACCGGGGAGCTGTTTTTT
CDR3aa: CASSRTGFANTGELFF
abundance: many
v_gene: TRBV7-8
d_gene: TRBD1
j_gene: TRBJ2-2

CDR3nt: TGCAGTGCTAGACCTATACTAGCGGACTCTTACGAGCAGTACTTC
CDR3aa: CSARPILADSYEQYF
abundance: NA
v_gene: TRBV20-1
d_gene: TRBD2
j_gene: TRBJ2-7

CDR3nt: TGTGCCAGCAGCTTAGCCAGGGCCGGGGAGCTGTTTTTT
CDR3aa: CASSLARAGELFF
abundance: many
v_gene: TRBV11-2
d_gene: NA
j_gene: TRBJ2-2

CDR3nt: TGTGCCAGCAGTGAACCCCTACCTTTGGCGGGGGGGTACAATGAGCAGTTCTTC
CDR3aa: CASSEPLPLAGGYNEQFF
abundance: few
v_gene: TRBV25-1
d_gene: TRBD2
j_gene: TRBJ2-1

CDR3nt: TGTGCCAGCAGCTTAGGCCCCCCCCCTGGCACGCCAAAGAGCTCCTACAATGAGCAGTTCTTC
CDR3aa: CASSLGPPPGTPKSSYNEQFF
abundance: NA
v_gene: TRBV11-2
d_gene: NA
j_gene: TRBJ2-1

CDR3nt: TGCGCCAGCAGCCCAGGAGCAGGGAACACCGGGGAGCTGTTTTTT
CDR3aa: CASSPGAGNTGELFF
abundance: many
v_gene: TRBV5-1
d_gene: NA
j_gene: TRBJ2-2

CDR3nt: TGTGCCAGCAGCCCTCGGCTGACGAGGGGCCTAAGCTCCTACAATGAGCAGTTCTTC
CDR3aa: CASSPRLTRGLSSYNEQFF
abundance: many
v_gene: TRBV3-1
d_gene: NA
j_gene: TRBJ2-1

CDR3nt: TGTGCCAGAAGACAGGGTAATTCACCCCTCCACTTT
CDR3aa: CARRQGNSPLHF
abundance: few
v_gene: TRBV2
d_gene: TRBD1
j_gene: TRBJ1-6

CDR3nt: TGTGCCAGCAGCAAAGTTGACCGCGGCTACACCTTC
CDR3aa: CASSKVDRGYTF
abundance: NA
v_gene: TRBV21-1
d_gene: NA
j_gene: TRBJ1-2

CDR3nt: TGTGCCAGCAGCTGGGGCGGGGGAATATACAATGAGCAGTTCTTC
CDR3aa: CASSWGGGIYNEQFF
abundance: few
v_gene: TRBV5-4
d_gene: TRBD2
j_gene: TRBJ2-1

CDR3nt: TGTGCCAGCAGCCCCAGACTAGCGGGAGGAGGCTACGAGCAGTACTTC
CDR3aa: CASSPRLAGGGYEQYF
abundance: NA
v_gene: TRBV6-1
d_gene: TRBD2
j_gene: TRBJ2-7

CDR3nt: TGTACCATCAGTTTAGGTACATGGTTGGAAAATAGCAATCAGCCCCAGCATTTT
CDR3aa: CTISLGTWLENSNQPQHF
abundance: once
v_gene: TRBV2
d_gene: NA
j_gene: TRBJ1-5

CDR3nt: TGTGCCAGCGGCCCTTTAGGGGCGGTGAGGAGAACTGAAGCTTTCTTT
CDR3aa: CASGPLGAVRRTEAFF
abundance: NA
v_gene: TRBV5-6
d_gene: NA
j_gene: TRBJ1-1

CDR3nt: TGTGCCAGCAGCCAAGTCACAGCGGGAAGGTACAATGAGCAGTTCTTC
CDR3aa: CASSQVTAGRYNEQFF
abundance: many
v_gene: TRBV3-1
d_gene: TRBD2
j_gene: TRBJ2-1

CDR3nt: TGCAGTGCTAGAGACCGACAGGGCCTCCAAGAGACCCAGTACTTC
CDR3aa: CSARDRQGLQETQYF
abundance: few
v_gene: TRBV20-1
d_gene: TRBD1
j_gene: TRBJ2-5